The clone carrying this T cell receptor beta chain was found many times. Its antigen is as yet unknown. The data were taken from a study of Graves' ophthalmopathy and Graves' hyperthyroidism. General study results and limits: Blood repertoires reportedly contained most expanded thyroid clonotypes above 0.001 frequency. From stable hyperthyroidism, ophthalmopathy was separated by a 13-signature model with 85% to 90% sensitivity and around 80% specificity. This model predicted ophthalmopathy progression (sensitivity around 71%, specificity 72% to 80%).

Amplifying from RNA transcripts, the study obtained TCR beta CDR3 regions. Amplification began with first-round RT-PCR using HTBI primers, then second-round multiplex PCR was performed. TCRdb used MiXCR to reprocess the multiplex PCR reads, holding one entry per CDR3 protein. Among over 650,000 distinct CDR3 sequences listed, roughly 39% were seen once. V gave up 3 bases and J gave up 1 base, with 18 bases separating them. CDR3 length: 17 amino acids. The germline V gene encodes CDR1 LGHNA and CDR2 YSLEER. If patients had other autoimmune diseases, uncontrolled infections, pregnancy or lactation, they were excluded.

The specimen was peripheral blood. The chain links TRBV4-3 to TRBJ2-5, with a possible D match to TRBD1 (6 bases). This TCR was sampled from an adult man with Graves' ophthalmopathy. The CDR3 spells CASSQLGLGQTQETQYF. In DNA, the CDR3 is TGCGCCAGCAGCCAGCTAGGACTCGGACAGACCCAAGAGACCCAGTACTTC.